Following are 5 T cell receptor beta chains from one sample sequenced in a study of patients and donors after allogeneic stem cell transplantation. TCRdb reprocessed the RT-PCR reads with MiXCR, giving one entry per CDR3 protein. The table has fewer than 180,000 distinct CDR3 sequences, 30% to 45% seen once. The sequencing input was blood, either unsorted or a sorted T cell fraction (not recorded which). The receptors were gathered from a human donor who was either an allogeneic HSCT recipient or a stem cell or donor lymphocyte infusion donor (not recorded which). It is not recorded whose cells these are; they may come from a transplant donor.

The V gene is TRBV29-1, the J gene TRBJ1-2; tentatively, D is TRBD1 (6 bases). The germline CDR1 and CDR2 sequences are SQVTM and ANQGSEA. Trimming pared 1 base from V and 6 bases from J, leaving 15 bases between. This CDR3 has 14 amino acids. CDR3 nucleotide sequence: TGCAGCGTTGAAGTTCAAGGGGGACCTAATGGCTACACCTTC. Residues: CSVEVQGGPNGYTF.

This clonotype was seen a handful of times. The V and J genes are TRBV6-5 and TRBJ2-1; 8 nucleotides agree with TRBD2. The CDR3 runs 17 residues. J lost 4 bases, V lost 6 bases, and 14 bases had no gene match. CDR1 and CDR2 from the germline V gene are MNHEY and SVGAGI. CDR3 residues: CASSTSRGSGGYNEQFF. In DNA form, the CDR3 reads TGTGCCAGCAGCACCTCTCGGGGCAGCGGGGGATACAATGAGCAGTTCTTC.

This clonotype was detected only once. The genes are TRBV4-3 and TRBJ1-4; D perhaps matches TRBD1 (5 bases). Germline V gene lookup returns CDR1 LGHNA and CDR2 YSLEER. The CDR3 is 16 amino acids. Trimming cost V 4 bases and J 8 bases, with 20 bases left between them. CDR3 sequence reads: CASSPAQAGIGEKLFF. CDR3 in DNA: TGCGCCAGCAGCCCTGCGCAAGCAGGGATAGGGGAAAAACTGTTTTTT.

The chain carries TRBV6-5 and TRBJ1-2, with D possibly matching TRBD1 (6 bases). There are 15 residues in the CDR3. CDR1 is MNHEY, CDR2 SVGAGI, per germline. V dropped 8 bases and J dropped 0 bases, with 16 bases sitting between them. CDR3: CASRGGQNTNYGYTF. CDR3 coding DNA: TGTGCCAGCCGAGGGGGGCAGAACACTAACTATGGCTACACCTTC.

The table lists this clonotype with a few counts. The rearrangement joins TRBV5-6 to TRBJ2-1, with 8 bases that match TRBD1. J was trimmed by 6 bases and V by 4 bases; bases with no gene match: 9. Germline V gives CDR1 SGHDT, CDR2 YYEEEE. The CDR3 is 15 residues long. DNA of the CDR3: TGTGCCAGCAGCCTCTGGACAGGGCCATCCAATGAGCAGTTCTTC. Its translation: CASSLWTGPSNEQFF.